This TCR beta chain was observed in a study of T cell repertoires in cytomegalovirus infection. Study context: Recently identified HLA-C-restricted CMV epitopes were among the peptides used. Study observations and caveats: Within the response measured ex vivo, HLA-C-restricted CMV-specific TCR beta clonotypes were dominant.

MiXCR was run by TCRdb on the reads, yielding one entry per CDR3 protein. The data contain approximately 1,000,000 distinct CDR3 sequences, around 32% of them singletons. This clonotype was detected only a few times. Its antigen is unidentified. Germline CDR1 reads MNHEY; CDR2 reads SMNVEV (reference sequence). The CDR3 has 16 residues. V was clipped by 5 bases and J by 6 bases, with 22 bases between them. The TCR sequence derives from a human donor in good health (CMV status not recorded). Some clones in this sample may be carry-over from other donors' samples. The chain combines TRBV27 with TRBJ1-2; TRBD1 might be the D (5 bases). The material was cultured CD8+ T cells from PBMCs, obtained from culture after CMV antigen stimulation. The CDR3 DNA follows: TGTGCCAGCAGTGGGGGGAAGGACATCGTATCCCATGGCTACACCTTC. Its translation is CASSGGKDIVSHGYTF.